The source of this TCR beta chain is a study of blood T cells in healthy people across ages. Using a J-beta primer mix together with a sample-barcoded 5' primer, a second PCR was run for roughly 7 to 12 cycles. In TCRdb, the 5' RACE reads were re-called with MiXCR into one record per CDR3 protein. The data show 1.5 million to 2 million distinct CDR3 sequences, around half seen once. The CDR3 has 13 amino acids. Germline V gene data show CDR1 as DFQATT and CDR2 as SNEGSKA (reference sequence). V was trimmed by 6 bases and J by 2 bases, leaving 12 bases between them. The chain joins TRBV20-1 to TRBJ2-3; D unclear. This clonotype was sampled from a woman in her forties in good health. What was sequenced was blood. Written as DNA, the CDR3 is TGCAGTGCGAGTCCCAAAAACACAGATACGCAGTATTTT. As protein: CSASPKNTDTQYF.